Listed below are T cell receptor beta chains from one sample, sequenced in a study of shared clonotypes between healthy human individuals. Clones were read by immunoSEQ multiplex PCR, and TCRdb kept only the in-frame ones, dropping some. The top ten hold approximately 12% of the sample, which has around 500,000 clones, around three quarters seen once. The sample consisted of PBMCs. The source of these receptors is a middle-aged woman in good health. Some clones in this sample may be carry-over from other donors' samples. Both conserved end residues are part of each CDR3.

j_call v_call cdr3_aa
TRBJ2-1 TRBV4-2 CASSQAAGGGSNEQFF
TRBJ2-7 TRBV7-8 CASSLRRGGQYEQYF
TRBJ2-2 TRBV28 CASSSPFKSGELFF
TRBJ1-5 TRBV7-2 CASSSRQGGQPQHF
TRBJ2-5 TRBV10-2 CASSLGTGAGETQYF
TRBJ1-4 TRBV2 CASQGYEKLFF
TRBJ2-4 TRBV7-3 CASSSAGGPLSKNIQYF
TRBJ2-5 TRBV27 CASSSVAGGGETQYF
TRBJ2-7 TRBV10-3 CATGRGITEQYF
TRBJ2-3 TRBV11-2 CASSWEGNTDTQYF
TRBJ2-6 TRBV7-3 CASSLRGGRSSGANVLTF
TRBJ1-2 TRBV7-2 CASSPMTDRHGYTF
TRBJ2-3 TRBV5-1 CASSLVGGAVTDTQYF
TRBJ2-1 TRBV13 CASSLVPLGDNEQFF
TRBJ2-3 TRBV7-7 CASSPEPGADTQYF
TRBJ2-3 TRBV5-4 CASSSGLAVYTDTQYF
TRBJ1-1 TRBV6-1 CASSQQEVAFF
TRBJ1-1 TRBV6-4 CASSSHLNTEAFF
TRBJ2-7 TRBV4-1 CASSQGKDRPSPNEQYF
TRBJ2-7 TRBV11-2 CASSSRKLGVGEQYF
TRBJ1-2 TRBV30 CAWSLQGLGGYTF
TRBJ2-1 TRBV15 CATSRDQGGRIFHEQFF
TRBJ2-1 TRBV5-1 CASSHDRGGLIEQFF
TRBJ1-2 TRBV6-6 CASKEGPGSWDYTF
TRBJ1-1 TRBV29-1 CSVGRTGQITEAFF
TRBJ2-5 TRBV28 CASSFPGAPDRETQYF
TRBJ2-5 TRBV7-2 CASSRRTSGFQETQYF
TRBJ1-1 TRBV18 CASSPGQNTEAFF
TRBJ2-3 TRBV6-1 CASTLRQVDTQYF
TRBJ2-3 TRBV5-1 CASSPPSGRVDTQYF
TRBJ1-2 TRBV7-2 CASSSDGGYFYGYTF